This T cell receptor beta chain was sequenced in a study of technical replicates of blood from a handful of donors. Produced via immunoSEQ multiplex PCR; TCRdb's table is partial and in-frame only. Found here are about 76,000 clones, about 91% of them singletons; the top ten hold 0.25%. Germline V lookup: CDR1 KGHSY, CDR2 FQNENV. The CDR3 is made up of 15 amino acids. V gave up 0 bases and J gave up 8 bases; unmatched junction bases: 9. The sequence came from a human donor in good health. The sequenced material came from T cells isolated from PBMCs. The chain employs TRBV16 and TRBJ1-2, with TRBD1 matching over 7 bases. This chain's CDR3 is CASSQSEQGSRGYTF. CDR3 bases: TGTGCCAGCAGCCAATCTGAACAGGGGTCAAGGGGCTACACCTTC.